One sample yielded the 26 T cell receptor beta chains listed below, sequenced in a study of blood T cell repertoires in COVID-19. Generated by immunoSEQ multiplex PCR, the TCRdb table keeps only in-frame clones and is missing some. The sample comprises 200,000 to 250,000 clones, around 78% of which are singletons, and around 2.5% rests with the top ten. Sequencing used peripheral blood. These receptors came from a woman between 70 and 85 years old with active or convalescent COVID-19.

As DNA, the CDR3 is TGTGCCAGCAGCCGAACGTGGCGAGGGGAGACCCAGTACTTC. Translating it yields CASSRTWRGETQYF. This sequence joins TRBV27 and TRBJ2-5; D is perhaps TRBD2 (5 bases). The V and J ends lost 6 bases and 5 bases respectively, with 16 bases between them. Germline V CDR1 and CDR2: MNHEY, SMNVEV (reference sequence). This CDR3 has 14 amino acids.

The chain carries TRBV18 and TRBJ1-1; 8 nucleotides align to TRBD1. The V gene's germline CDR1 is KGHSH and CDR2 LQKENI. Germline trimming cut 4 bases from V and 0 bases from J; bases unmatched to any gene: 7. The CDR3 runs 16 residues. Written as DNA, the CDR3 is TGTGCCAGCTCACTTGGACAGGGTCTTTTGAACACTGAAGCTTTCTTT. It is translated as CASSLGQGLLNTEAFF.

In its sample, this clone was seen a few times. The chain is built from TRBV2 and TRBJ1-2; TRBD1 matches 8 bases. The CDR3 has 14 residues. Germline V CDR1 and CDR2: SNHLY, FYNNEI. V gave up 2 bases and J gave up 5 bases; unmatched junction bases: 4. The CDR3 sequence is CASSEQGAEYGYTF. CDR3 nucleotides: TGTGCCAGCAGTGAACAGGGGGCCGAATATGGCTACACCTTC.

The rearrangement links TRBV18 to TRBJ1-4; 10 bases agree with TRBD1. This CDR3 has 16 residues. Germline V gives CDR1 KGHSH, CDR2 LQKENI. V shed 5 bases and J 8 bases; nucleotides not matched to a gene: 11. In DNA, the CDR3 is TGTGCCAGCTCAAATATCGGACAGGGGGTAGGAGAAAAACTGTTTTTT. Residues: CASSNIGQGVGEKLFF.

As DNA, the CDR3 is TGTGCCAGTAAAAAATTGCAGTCTAACTATGGCTACACCTTC. Translating gives CASKKLQSNYGYTF. The gene calls are TRBV19 and TRBJ1-2; D ambiguous. Between the trimmed V and J ends, which lost 7 bases and 0 bases, there was a span of 12 bases. The germline gives CDR1 LNHDA, CDR2 SQIVND (reference sequence). The CDR3 has 14 residues.

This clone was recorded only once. Written as DNA, the CDR3 is TGTGCCAGCAGCCAAGCGGGGGGGCGGGTCACTGAAGCTTTCTTT. Its protein product is CASSQAGGRVTEAFF. The chain combines TRBV3-1 (or the pseudogene TRBV3-2) with TRBJ1-1; tentative D call: TRBD1 (6 bases). The length of the CDR3 is 15 residues. CDR1 LGHDT and CDR2 YNNKEL come from the germline V gene (reference sequence). The germline V and J ends were trimmed by 1 base and 4 bases, with 13 bases remaining between them.

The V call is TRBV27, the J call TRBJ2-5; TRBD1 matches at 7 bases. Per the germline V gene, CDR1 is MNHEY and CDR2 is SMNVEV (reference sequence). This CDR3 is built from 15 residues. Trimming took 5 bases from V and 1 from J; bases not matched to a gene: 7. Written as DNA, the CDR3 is TGTGCCAGCAGTCTCAAGGGACAGTTCCAAGAGACCCAGTACTTC. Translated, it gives CASSLKGQFQETQYF.

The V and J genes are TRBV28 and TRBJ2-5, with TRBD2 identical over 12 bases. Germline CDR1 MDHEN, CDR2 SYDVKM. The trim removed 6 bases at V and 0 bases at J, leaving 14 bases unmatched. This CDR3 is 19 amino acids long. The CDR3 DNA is TGTGCCAGCAGGGAACCTAGCGGGAGGGGGGGGCGATACCAAGAGACCCAGTACTTC. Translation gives CASREPSGRGGRYQETQYF.

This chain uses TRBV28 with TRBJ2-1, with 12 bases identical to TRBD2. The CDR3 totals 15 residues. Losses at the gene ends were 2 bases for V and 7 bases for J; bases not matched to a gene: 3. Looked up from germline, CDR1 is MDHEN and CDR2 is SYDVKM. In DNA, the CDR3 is TGTGCCAGCAGTTTAAGGACTAGCGGGATGAATGAGCAGTTCTTC. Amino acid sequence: CASSLRTSGMNEQFF.

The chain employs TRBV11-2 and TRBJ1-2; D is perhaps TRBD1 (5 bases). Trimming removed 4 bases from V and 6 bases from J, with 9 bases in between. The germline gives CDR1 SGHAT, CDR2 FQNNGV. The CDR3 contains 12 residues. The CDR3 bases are TGTGCCAGCAGCTGGGAGGGGCATGGCTACACCTTC. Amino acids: CASSWEGHGYTF. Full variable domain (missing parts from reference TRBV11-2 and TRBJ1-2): EAGVAQSPRYKIIEKRQSVAFWCNPISGHATLYWYQQILGQGPKLLIQFQNNGVVDDSQLPKDRFSAERLKGVDSTLKIQPAKLEDSAVYLCASSWEGHGYTFGSGTRLTVV.

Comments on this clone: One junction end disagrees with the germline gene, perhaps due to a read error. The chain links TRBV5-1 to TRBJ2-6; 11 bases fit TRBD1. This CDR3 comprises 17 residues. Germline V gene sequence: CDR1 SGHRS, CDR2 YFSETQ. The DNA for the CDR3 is TGCGCCAGCAGCTTGGACCTCCCGGGACAGGGGGACAACGTCCTGACTTTC. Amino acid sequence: CASSLDLPGQGDNVLTF.

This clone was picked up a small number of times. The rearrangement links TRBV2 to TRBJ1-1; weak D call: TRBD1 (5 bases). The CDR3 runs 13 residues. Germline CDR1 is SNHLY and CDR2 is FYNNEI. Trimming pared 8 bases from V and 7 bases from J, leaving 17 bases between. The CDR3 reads CASLRRGIGEAFF. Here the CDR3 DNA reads TGTGCCAGCCTTCGACGGGGGATAGGTGAAGCTTTCTTT. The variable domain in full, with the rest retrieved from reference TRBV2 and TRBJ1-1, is EPEVTQTPSHQVTQMGQEVILRCVPISNHLYFYWYRQILGQKVEFLVSFYNNEISEKSEIFDDQFSVERPDGSNFTLKIRSTKLEDSAMYFCASLRRGIGEAFFGQGTRLTVV.

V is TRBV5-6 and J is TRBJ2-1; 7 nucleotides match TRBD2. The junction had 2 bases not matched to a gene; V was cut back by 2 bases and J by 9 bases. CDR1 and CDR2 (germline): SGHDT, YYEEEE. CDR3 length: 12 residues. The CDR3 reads CASSFRTSEQFF. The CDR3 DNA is TGTGCCAGCAGCTTCAGGACTAGTGAGCAGTTCTTC.

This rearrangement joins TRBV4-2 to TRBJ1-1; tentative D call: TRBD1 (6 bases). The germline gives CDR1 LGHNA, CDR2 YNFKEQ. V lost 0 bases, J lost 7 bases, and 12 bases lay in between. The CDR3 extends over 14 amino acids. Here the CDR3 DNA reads TGTGCCAGCAGCCAAGAGGGAGGGGGGCTTGAAGCTTTCTTT. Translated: CASSQEGGGLEAFF.

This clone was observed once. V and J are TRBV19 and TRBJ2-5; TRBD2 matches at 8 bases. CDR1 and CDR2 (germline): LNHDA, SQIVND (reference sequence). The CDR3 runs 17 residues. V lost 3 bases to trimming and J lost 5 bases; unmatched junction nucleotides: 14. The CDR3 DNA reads TGTGCCAGTAGTATCTCCCTAGCGGGTCCCGCCGGGGAGACCCAGTACTTC. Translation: CASSISLAGPAGETQYF.

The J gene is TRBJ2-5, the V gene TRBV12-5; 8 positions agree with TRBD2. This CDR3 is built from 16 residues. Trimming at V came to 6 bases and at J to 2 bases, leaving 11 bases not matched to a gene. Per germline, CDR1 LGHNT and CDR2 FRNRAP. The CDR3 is CASGRGAGGLQETQYF. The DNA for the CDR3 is TGTGCTAGTGGCCGCGGTGCGGGGGGATTACAAGAGACCCAGTACTTC.

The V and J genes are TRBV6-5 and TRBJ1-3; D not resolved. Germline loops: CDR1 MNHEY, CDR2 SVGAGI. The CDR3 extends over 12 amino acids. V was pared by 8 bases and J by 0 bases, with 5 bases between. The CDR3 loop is CASVNSGNTIYF. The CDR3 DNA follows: TGTGCCAGCGTAAACTCTGGAAACACCATATATTTT.

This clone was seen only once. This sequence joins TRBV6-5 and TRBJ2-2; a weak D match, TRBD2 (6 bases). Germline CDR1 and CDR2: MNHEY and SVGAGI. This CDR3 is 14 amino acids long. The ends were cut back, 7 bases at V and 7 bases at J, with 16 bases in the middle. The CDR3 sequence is CASTSWGDGGELFF. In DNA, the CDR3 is TGTGCCAGCACCTCGTGGGGGGATGGCGGGGAGCTGTTTTTT.

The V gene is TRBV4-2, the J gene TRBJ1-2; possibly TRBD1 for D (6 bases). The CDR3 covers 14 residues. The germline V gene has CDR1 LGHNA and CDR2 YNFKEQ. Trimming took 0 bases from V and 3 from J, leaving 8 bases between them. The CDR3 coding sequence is TGTGCCAGCAGCCAAGACAGGGGTGACTATGGCTACACCTTC. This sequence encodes CASSQDRGDYGYTF.

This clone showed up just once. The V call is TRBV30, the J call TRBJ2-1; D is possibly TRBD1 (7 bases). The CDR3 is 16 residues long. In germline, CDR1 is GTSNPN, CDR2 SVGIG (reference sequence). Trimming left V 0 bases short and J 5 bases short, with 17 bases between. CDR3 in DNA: TGTGCCTGGAGTGTAGGGCGCGGGACAGCTAACAATGAGCAGTTCTTC. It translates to CAWSVGRGTANNEQFF.

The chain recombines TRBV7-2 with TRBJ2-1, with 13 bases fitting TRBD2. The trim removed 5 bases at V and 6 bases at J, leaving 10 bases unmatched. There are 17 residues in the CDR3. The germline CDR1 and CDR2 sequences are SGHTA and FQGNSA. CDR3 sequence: CASSPTSGGQGGNEQFF. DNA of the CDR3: TGTGCCAGCAGCCCGACTAGCGGGGGGCAGGGAGGCAATGAGCAGTTCTTC.

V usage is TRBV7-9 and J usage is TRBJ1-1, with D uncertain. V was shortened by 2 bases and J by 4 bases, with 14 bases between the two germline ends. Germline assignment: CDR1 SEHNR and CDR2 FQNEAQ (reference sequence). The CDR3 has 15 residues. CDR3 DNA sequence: TGTGCCAGCAGCTTAATAAGCCTTCGGGGCACTGAAGCTTTCTTT. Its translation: CASSLISLRGTEAFF.

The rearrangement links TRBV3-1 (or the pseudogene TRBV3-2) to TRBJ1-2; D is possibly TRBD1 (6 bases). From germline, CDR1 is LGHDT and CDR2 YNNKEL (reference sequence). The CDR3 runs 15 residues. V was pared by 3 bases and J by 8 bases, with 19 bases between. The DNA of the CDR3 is TGTGCCAGCAGCCAGGGCGCCGCGGGGGCGGGCGGCTACACCTTC. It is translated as CASSQGAAGAGGYTF.

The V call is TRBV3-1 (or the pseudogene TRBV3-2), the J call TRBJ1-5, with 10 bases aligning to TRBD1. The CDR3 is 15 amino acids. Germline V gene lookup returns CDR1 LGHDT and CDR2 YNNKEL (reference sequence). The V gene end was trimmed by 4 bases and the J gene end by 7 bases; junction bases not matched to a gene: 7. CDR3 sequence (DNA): TGTGCCAGCAGCCCCCGACAGGGGGCGGGGCAGCCCCAGCATTTT. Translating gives CASSPRQGAGQPQHF.

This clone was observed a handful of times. In DNA, the CDR3 is TGCGCCAGCAGCCAAGATTATCTAGCCGCCCAGAACATTCAGTACTTC. Translation gives CASSQDYLAAQNIQYF. V and J are TRBV4-3 and TRBJ2-4; perhaps TRBD2 as D (5 bases). The CDR3 runs to 16 residues. Germline V gene data show CDR1 as LGHNA and CDR2 as YSLEER. V was cut by 0 bases and J by 7 bases, with 16 bases left in between.

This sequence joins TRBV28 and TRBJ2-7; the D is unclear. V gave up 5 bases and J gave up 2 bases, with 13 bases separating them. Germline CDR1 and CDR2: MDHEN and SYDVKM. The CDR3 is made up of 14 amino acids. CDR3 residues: CASSLLTATYEQYF. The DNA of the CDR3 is TGTGCCAGCAGTCTCCTGACTGCTACCTACGAGCAGTACTTC.